The T cell receptor (beta chain) under discussion was sequenced for a study of blood T cells in healthy people across ages (dated by TCRdb to about 2015). Background on the whole study: In model experiments, template switching captured roughly one uniquely barcoded TCR beta cDNA molecule for every two T cells. The study measured age-related changes in TCR beta repertoire diversity using deep sequencing normalized with unique cDNA molecular identifiers. The donors were divided into four age groups: young (average approximately 15 years), middle-aged (about 41), aged (roughly 60) and long-lived (roughly 88). Donors of different ages were randomly distributed across sequencing lanes to avoid experimental bias. Using the same blood draw, the study looked at two additional independent replicas of 1 million unique cDNA reads for two donors, one aged 18 to 30 and the other aged 80 or older. The research as a whole found: Conclusive comparison of naive and antigen-experienced compartments was prevented by the profiling of bulk unsorted PBMCs. Estimates of total diversity based on one million sequenced T cells were considered lower bounds and underestimates. The CMV infection status of donors was not known, potentially confounding age-related changes in expanded clonotypes. Compared with the aged group, the long-lived group had more naive CD4+ T cells, fewer expanded clones and increased TCR diversity, a pattern suggesting age selection. As age increased, observed TCR beta diversity per million T cells dropped in a roughly linear way, and a significant reduction was already evident by age 40. The percentage of naive T cells measured by flow cytometry correlated strongly with observed TCR beta diversity.

V and J are truncated by 2 bases and 9 bases respectively, leaving an intervening sequence of 11 bases. Including the terminal cysteine and phenylalanine, the CDR3 comprises 12 residues. The read is trimmed to its CDR3 DNA, 36 bases read in frame from base 1. CDR1 is given as GTSNPN and CDR2 as SVGIG, both from the germline V gene (reference sequence). Regarding this clonotype: Its target antigen remains unknown. Base qualities are missing; no much larger clone stands one base away.

The approximately 41 donors, aged about 6 to 100 years, were systemically healthy Caucasian individuals from Russia. Ten milliliters of peripheral blood were drawn from each donor into EDTA-treated Vacutainer tubes. PBMCs were isolated by Ficoll-Paque density-gradient centrifugation, with at least 6.5 million obtained per sample. Trizol reagent was used to extract total RNA from PBMCs, with at least 5 micrograms per sample. For every donor, flow cytometry on a PBMC aliquot measured the percentage of naive CD45RAhigh/CD27high T cells. The library was built by means of 5' RACE. The reads were generated on an Illumina HiSeq 2500. The second PCR ran for about 6 to 12 cycles and used a J-beta primer mix along with a sample-barcoded 5' primer. A template-switch 5' adaptor carrying 12 random nucleotides introduced a unique molecular identifier onto each TCR beta cDNA molecule. At least 2.5 million CDR3-containing paired-end reads were obtained from each sample. All of the RNA was converted into first-strand cDNA using the Mint cDNA synthesis kit, with a TRBC-specific oligonucleotide serving as the primer. Following uracil-DNA glycosylase treatment, all cDNA underwent a first 18-cycle PCR with the universal primers M1SS and BC2_uni_R. As for the authors' bioinformatics: Normalization of each sample was performed by random selection of 1 million high-quality reads, each carrying a distinct molecular identifier. Instead of being binned into consensus sequences, reads that shared molecular identifiers were thrown out. MiTCR, run with a Q25 quality threshold and the strictest error-elimination algorithm, handled CDR3 identification, clonotype clustering and error correction. A nonparametric unseen species model with Euler transformation was used to estimate a lower bound on total TCR beta diversity. TCRdb reanalyzed the raw reads on its own, using fastp at Q25 for trimming and MiXCR for clone calling, and kept in-frame beta chains. Every distinct CDR3 protein forms one entry, paired with its most common genes and DNA. TCRdb assigned the V and J calls; the authors' analysis was not used. The sample contains about a million distinct CDR3 sequences, around 54% of them found a single time. Of the sample, roughly a fifth falls within the top ten clones.

The V gene is TRBV30 and the J gene is TRBJ2-1, and possibly TRBD2, on 5 matching bases. What was sequenced was blood. This clonotype was obtained from a woman between 55 and 75 years old in good health. The CDR3 is CAWSPSSTEQFF. The sequenced DNA is TGTGCCTGGAGTCCCTCTAGCACTGAGCAGTTCTTC.